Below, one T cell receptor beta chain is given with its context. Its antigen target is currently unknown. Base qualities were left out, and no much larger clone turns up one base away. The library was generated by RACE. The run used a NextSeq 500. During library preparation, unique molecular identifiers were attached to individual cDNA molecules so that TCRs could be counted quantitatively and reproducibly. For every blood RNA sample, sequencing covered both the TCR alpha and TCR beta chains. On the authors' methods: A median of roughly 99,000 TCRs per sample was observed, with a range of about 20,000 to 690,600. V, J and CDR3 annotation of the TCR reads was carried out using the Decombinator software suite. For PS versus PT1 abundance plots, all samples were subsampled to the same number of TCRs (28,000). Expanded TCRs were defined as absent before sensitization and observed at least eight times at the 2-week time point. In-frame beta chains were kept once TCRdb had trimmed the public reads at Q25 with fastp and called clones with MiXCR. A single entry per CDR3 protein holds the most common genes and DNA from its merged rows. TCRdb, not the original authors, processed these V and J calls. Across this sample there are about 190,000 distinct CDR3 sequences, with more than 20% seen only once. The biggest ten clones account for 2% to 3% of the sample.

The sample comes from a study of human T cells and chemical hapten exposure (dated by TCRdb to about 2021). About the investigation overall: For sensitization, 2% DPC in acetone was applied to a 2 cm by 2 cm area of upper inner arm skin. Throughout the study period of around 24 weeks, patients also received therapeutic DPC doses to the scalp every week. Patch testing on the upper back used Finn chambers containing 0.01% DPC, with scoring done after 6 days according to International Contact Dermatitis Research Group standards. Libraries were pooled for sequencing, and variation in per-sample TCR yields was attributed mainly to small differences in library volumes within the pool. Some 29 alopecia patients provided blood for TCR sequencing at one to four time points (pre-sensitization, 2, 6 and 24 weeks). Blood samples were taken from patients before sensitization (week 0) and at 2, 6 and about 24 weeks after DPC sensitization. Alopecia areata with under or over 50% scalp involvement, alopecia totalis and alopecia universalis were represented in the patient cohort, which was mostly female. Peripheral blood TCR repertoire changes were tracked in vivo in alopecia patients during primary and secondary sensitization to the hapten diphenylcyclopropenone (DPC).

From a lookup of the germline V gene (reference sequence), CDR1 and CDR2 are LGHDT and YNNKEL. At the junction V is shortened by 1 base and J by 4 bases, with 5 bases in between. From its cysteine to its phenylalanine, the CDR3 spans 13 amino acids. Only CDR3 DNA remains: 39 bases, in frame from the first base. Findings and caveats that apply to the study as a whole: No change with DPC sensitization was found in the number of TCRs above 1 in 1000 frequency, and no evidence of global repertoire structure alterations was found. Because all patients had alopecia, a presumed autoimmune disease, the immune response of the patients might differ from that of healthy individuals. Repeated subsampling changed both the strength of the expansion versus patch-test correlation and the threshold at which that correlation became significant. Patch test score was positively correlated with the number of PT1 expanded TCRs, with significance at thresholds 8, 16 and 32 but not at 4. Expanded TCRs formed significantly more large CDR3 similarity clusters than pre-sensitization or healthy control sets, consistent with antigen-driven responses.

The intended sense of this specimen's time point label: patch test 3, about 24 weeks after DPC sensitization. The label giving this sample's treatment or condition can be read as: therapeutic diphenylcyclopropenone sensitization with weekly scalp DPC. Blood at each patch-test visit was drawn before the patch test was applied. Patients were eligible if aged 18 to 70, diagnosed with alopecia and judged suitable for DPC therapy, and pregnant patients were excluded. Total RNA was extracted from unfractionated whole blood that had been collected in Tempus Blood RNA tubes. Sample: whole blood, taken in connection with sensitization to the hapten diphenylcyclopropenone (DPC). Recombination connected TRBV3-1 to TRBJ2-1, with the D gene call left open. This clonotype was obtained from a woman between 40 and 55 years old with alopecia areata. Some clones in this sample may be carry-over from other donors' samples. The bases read TGTGCCAGCAGCCAAGGACTTTACAATGAGCAGTTCTTC. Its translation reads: CASSQGLYNEQFF.